The 6 T cell receptor beta chains below come from one sample, sequenced in a study of blood T cell repertoires in COVID-19. Data came from immunoSEQ multiplex PCR; TCRdb stores just in-frame clones and leaves some out. The table has fewer than 450,000 clones, about 90% seen once; the top ten hold less than 0.75%. Sequenced sample: PBMCs or T cells enriched from blood (not recorded which). The receptors here all came from a man younger than 30 who had recovered from COVID-19.

The chain carries TRBV7-9 and TRBJ1-3; D call uncertain. CDR3 length equals 16 residues. V was trimmed by 1 base and J by 0 bases, leaving 10 bases between them. Germline assignment: CDR1 SEHNR and CDR2 FQNEAQ (reference sequence). The CDR3 spells CASSLVGGNSGNTIYF. In nucleotides, the CDR3 is TGTGCCAGCAGCTTAGTGGGAGGTAACTCTGGAAACACCATATATTTT.

The chain is built from TRBV5-6 and TRBJ1-4, with D unclear. CDR3 size: 14 residues. Trimming pared 1 base from V and 7 bases from J, leaving 11 bases between. Germline CDR1 is SGHDT and CDR2 is YYEEEE. The CDR3 region is CASSLFPSSEKLFF. CDR3 nucleotide sequence: TGTGCCAGCAGCTTGTTCCCATCCAGTGAAAAACTGTTTTTT.

The rearrangement links TRBV28 to TRBJ1-5; the match to TRBD1 covers 8 bases. Germline V CDR1 and CDR2: MDHEN, SYDVKM. V shed 3 bases and J 1 base; nucleotides not matched to a gene: 8. The CDR3 is 17 amino acids. CDR3: CASSFPPGGRSNQPQHF. The DNA for the CDR3 is TGTGCCAGCAGTTTCCCCCCAGGGGGCAGGAGCAATCAGCCCCAGCATTTT.

J is TRBJ2-2 and V is TRBV29-1; 12 nucleotides agree with TRBD2. J gave up 6 bases and V 6 bases, and 11 bases lay outside the gene matches. CDR3 length: 16 amino acids. Germline assignment: CDR1 SQVTM and CDR2 ANQGSEA. This CDR3 reads CSVPGLAGNGSGELFF. The DNA of the CDR3 is TGCAGCGTACCTGGACTAGCGGGAAATGGATCCGGGGAGCTGTTTTTT.

This sequence joins TRBV11-2 and TRBJ1-2; weak D call: TRBD1 (5 bases). This CDR3 is built from 17 residues. In germline, CDR1 is SGHAT, CDR2 FQNNGV. The V end lost 1 base, the J end lost 0 bases, and 15 bases lay between the germline ends. The CDR3 sequence is CASSLGGRASTNYGYTF. The CDR3 region has the DNA TGTGCCAGCAGCTTAGGGGGCAGGGCGAGTACTAACTATGGCTACACCTTC.

The rearrangement joins TRBV7-8 to TRBJ2-3, with TRBD2 matching 10 bases. The V and J ends lost 0 bases and 4 bases, in that order; junction bases with no gene match: 4. CDR1 and CDR2 (germline): SGHVS, FQNEAQ. This CDR3 has 16 amino acids. This CDR3 reads CASSLAPSGSADTQYF. In DNA form, the CDR3 reads TGTGCCAGCAGCTTAGCCCCTAGCGGGAGTGCAGATACGCAGTATTTT.